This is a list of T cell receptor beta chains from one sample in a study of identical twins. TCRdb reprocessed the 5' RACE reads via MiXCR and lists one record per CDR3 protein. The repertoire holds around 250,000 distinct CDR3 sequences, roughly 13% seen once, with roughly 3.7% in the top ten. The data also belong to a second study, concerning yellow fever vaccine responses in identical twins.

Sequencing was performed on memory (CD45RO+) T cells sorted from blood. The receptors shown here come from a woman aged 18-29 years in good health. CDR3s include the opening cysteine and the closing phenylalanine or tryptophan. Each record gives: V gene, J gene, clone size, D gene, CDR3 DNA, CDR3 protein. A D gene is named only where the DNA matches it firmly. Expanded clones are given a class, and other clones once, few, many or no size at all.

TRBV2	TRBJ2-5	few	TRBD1	TGTGCCAGCAATGTCGGGACAGTTCAAGAGACCCAGTACTTC	CASNVGTVQETQYF
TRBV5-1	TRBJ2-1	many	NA	TGCGCCAGCAGCTTGGCACAGGGACATGAGCAGTTCTTC	CASSLAQGHEQFF
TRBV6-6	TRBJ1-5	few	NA	TGTGCCAGCAGTTCAGGCGGGCCCCAGCATTTT	CASSSGGPQHF
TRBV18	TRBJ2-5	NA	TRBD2	TGTGCCAGCTCACCACCCCTAGCGGAAGAGACCCAGTACTTC	CASSPPLAEETQYF
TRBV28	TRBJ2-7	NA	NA	TGTGCCAGCAGCCCGATGTACTCCTACGAGCAGTACTTC	CASSPMYSYEQYF
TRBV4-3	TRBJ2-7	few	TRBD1	TGCGCCAGCAGCCAAGATCACTTAGGACAGGGCTACGAGCAGTACTTC	CASSQDHLGQGYEQYF
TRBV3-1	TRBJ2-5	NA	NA	TGTGCCAGCAGGCGAGCCGGAGAGACCCAGTACTTC	CASRRAGETQYF
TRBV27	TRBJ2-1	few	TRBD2	TGTGCCAGCAGTTTTTTCGGGGGGAGTGAGCAGTTCTTC	CASSFFGGSEQFF
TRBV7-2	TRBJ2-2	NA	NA	TGTGCCAGCAGCTTAGTCTTTACCACCGGGGAGCTGTTTTTT	CASSLVFTTGELFF
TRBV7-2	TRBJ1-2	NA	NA	TGTGCCAGCAGCTTTATGACGGGTTCTAACTATGGCTACACCTTC	CASSFMTGSNYGYTF
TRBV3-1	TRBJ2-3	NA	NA	TGTGCCAGCAGCCAAGCTCTCCAGGGTAGAGGAGATACGCAGTATTTT	CASSQALQGRGDTQYF
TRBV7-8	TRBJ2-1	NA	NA	TGTGCCAGCAGCTACCGGACTGAGCAGTTCTTC	CASSYRTEQFF
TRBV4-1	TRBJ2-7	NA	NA	TGCGCCAGCAGCCAAGGGCTTCCTATCGGAGTAGCCTACGAGCAGTACTTC	CASSQGLPIGVAYEQYF
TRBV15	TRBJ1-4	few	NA	TGTGCCACCAGCAGAGCGGGGAATGAAAAACTGTTTTTT	CATSRAGNEKLFF
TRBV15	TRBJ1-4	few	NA	TGTGCCACCAGCAGAAGAGCCGGTGCAACTAATGAAAAACTGTTTTTT	CATSRRAGATNEKLFF
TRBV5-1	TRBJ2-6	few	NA	TGCGCCAGCAGCATAGGACAGTACTCTGGGGCCAACGTCCTGACTTTC	CASSIGQYSGANVLTF
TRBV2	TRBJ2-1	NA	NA	TGTGCCAGCACGAGAGAGCAAGGCAGGGGCCATGAGCAGTTCTTC	CASTREQGRGHEQFF
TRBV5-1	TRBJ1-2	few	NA	TGCGCCAGCAGACTGAATGGGGACTATGGCTACACCTTC	CASRLNGDYGYTF
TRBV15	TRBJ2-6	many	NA	TGTGCCACCAGCAGCAACAGGGTCTCTGGGGCCAACGTCCTGACTTTC	CATSSNRVSGANVLTF
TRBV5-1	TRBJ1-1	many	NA	TGCGCCAGCAGCTCAGGGGTCATGAACACTGAAGCTTTCTTT	CASSSGVMNTEAFF
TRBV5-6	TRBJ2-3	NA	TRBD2	TGTGCCAGCAGGTCTAGCGGGAGATCTCGGGTTCCAGATACGCAGTATTTT	CASRSSGRSRVPDTQYF
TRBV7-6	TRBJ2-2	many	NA	TGTGCCAGCAGCACAGGGTTGGTCGGGGAGCTGTTTTTT	CASSTGLVGELFF
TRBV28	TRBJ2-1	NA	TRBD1	TGTGCCAGCAGTTTCGGGACAGCCCAGAATGAGCAGTTCTTC	CASSFGTAQNEQFF
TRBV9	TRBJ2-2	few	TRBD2	TGTGCCAGCAGCGCGAGCGGGGCAAACACCGGGGAGCTGTTTTTT	CASSASGANTGELFF
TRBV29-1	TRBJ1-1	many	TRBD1	TGCAGCGTTGAAGCTCTCGGACAGGGCTTCGCTGAAGCTTTCTTT	CSVEALGQGFAEAFF
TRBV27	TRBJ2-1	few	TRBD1	TGTGCCAGCAGTTTAGTGAACAGGGGACCCGAGTACAATGAGCAGTTCTTC	CASSLVNRGPEYNEQFF
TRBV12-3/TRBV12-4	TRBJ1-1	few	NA	TGTGCCAGCAGTCTGACCACGAGCACTGAAGCTTTCTTT	CASSLTTSTEAFF
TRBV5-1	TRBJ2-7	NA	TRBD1	TGCGCCAGCAGCTTTGTAGCAGGGGGCGCGGGTAGCTACGCCGAGCAGTACTTC	CASSFVAGGAGSYAEQYF
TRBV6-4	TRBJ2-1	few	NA	TGTGCCAGCAGCTCGGGGGACACCTACAATGAGCAGTTCTTC	CASSSGDTYNEQFF
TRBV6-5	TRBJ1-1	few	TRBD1	TGTGCCAGCAGTTTCGGACAGGGGGTCACTGAAGCTTTCTTT	CASSFGQGVTEAFF
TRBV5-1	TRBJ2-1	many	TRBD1	TGCGCCAGCAGCCACGGGACAGGGGGCGCGTCCTACAATGAGCAGTTCTTC	CASSHGTGGASYNEQFF
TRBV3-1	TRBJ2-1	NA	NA	TGTGCCAGCAGCCAAGTATCAGGCCATGAGCAGTTCTTC	CASSQVSGHEQFF
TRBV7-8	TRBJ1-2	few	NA	TGTGCCAGCAGCATCGGACAGATCTATGGCTACACCTTC	CASSIGQIYGYTF